This T cell receptor beta chain was found in a study of blood T cell repertoires in COVID-19. Overall study: The United States, Italy and Spain supplied acute and convalescent COVID-19 samples. In each case, the material was cDNA or gDNA derived from T cells, B-cell-depleted T cells, or PBMCs.

In the authors' methods: By means of reference gene primer amplification, nucleated cell counts were estimated. Sequencing used immunoSEQ multiplex PCR; TCRdb keeps in-frame clones, though not all of them. Clonal size and the V and J genes are those of that table, whereas D and trimming came from the DNA. Here the sample spans about 190,000 clones, 84% being singletons. V lost 0 bases, J lost 5 bases, and 7 bases lay in between. Per germline, CDR1 MNHNS and CDR2 SASEGT. The CDR3 sequence is 13 residues long. This receptor was obtained from an older woman with active or convalescent COVID-19. Input material: peripheral blood. This chain connects TRBV6-1 to TRBJ1-2; D is ambiguous. CDR3 sequence reads: CASSEARNYGYTF. CDR3 coding DNA: TGTGCCAGCAGTGAAGCGCGTAATTATGGCTACACCTTC.